These T cell receptor beta chains were read from a single sample in a study of human versus mouse CDR3 diversity and MHC coevolution. The repertoire was sequenced with immunoSEQ multiplex PCR; TCRdb's copy has only in-frame clones and lacks some. The profile shows tens of thousands of clones, around 94% of them singletons. Sequencing used naive CD4+ T cells from blood. The source is a person in their sixties in good health. CDR3s include the opening cysteine and the closing phenylalanine or tryptophan. The D gene is left open where the match is weak. The size of a clone is reported for some rows only, either as once, few or many, or as a class for expanded clones.

d_gene	j_gene	v_gene	abundance	CDR3aa	CDR3nt
TRBD2	TRBJ2-7	TRBV15	-	CATSGGLSTYEQYF	TGTGCCACGTCGGGGGGACTGAGTACCTACGAGCAGTACTTC
-	TRBJ2-2	TRBV6-1	-	CASRLELTGELFF	TGTGCCAGCAGGCTAGAATTAACCGGGGAGCTGTTTTTT
TRBD2	TRBJ2-3	TRBV5-4	-	CASSRGILAGGEQYF	TGTGCCAGCAGCCGAGGGATACTAGCGGGGGGGGAGCAGTATTTT
-	TRBJ2-7	TRBV29-1	-	CSVNPGTGPYEQYF	TGCAGCGTGAACCCCGGGACTGGCCCCTACGAGCAGTACTTC
TRBD2	TRBJ2-3	TRBV5-6	-	CASSLLSSGRDTQYF	TGTGCCAGCAGCTTACTTTCCAGCGGGAGAGATACGCAGTATTTT
TRBD2	TRBJ2-1	TRBV5-4	-	CASSPGLAGLGNEQFF	TGTGCCAGCAGCCCGGGACTAGCGGGGCTAGGGAATGAGCAGTTCTTC
TRBD1	TRBJ2-5	TRBV6-5	once	CASSYVTGGETQYF	TGTGCCAGCAGTTACGTGACAGGGGGAGAGACCCAGTACTTC
-	TRBJ2-1	TRBV29-1	-	CSVVRSVDEQFF	TGCAGCGTTGTTAGAAGCGTGGATGAGCAGTTCTTC
-	TRBJ1-5	TRBV19	-	CASSIGAGLGNQPQHF	TGTGCCAGTAGTATAGGTGCAGGGTTGGGCAATCAGCCCCAGCATTTT
-	TRBJ1-4	TRBV12-5	-	CASAPWGGPNEKLFF	TGTGCTAGTGCCCCCTGGGGGGGGCCTAATGAAAAACTGTTTTTT
-	TRBJ1-6	TRBV27	-	CASRTGNNSPLHF	TGTGCCAGCAGGACAGGAAATAATTCACCCCTCCACTTT
TRBD2	TRBJ2-3	TRBV11-2	-	CASSLLAGGSGDTQYF	TGTGCCAGCAGCTTACTAGCGGGAGGGTCAGGAGATACGCAGTATTTT
-	TRBJ2-4	TRBV13	-	CAIPEPHIQYF	TGTGCCATCCCAGAACCCCACATTCAGTACTTC
-	TRBJ2-5	TRBV9	-	CASSGLGGGGETQYF	TGTGCCAGCAGCGGATTAGGGGGTGGCGGAGAGACCCAGTACTTC
TRBD2	TRBJ2-7	TRBV4-1	-	CASSQPGLAGGTYEQYF	TGCGCCAGCAGCCAACCTGGACTAGCGGGGGGTACCTACGAGCAGTACTTC
-	TRBJ1-2	TRBV27	once	CASSLSAGAEGRLYGYTF	TGTGCCAGCAGTTTATCGGCGGGGGCGGAGGGACGACTCTATGGCTACACCTTC
-	TRBJ2-2	TRBV6-1	-	CASTRAPSDTGELFF	TGTGCCAGCACCCGCGCTCCCTCTGACACCGGGGAGCTGTTTTTT
TRBD2	TRBJ2-1	TRBV9	-	CASSAGLAGFIYEQFF	TGTGCCAGCAGCGCAGGACTAGCGGGATTCATCTATGAGCAGTTCTTC
TRBD1	TRBJ1-1	TRBV19	-	CASSMPMDRRTSTEAFF	TGTGCCAGTAGTATGCCCATGGACAGGAGGACCTCCACTGAAGCTTTCTTT
-	TRBJ2-7	TRBV6-5	-	CASSYRGSYEQYF	TGTGCCAGCAGTTACAGGGGATCCTACGAGCAGTACTTC
-	TRBJ2-5	TRBV7-8	-	CASSLRGRIQETQYF	TGTGCCAGCAGCTTACGGGGGAGAATACAAGAGACCCAGTACTTC
-	TRBJ1-4	TRBV6-1	-	CASKTGHGNEKLFF	TGTGCCAGTAAAACAGGTCATGGTAATGAAAAACTGTTTTTT
-	TRBJ2-1	TRBV6-1	once	CASRTTGYPGNEQFF	TGTGCCAGCAGAACCACAGGATACCCTGGCAATGAGCAGTTCTTC
-	TRBJ1-1	TRBV7-8	-	CASSSTVSTEAFF	TGTGCCAGCAGCTCGACAGTTTCCACTGAAGCTTTCTTT
TRBD1	TRBJ2-7	TRBV5-1	-	CASSLSGQGGINEQYF	TGCGCCAGCAGCTTATCCGGACAGGGTGGTATCAACGAGCAGTACTTC
TRBD1	TRBJ2-2	TRBV28	-	CAVARGLNTGELFF	TGTGCCGTGGCCAGGGGGCTCAACACCGGGGAGCTGTTTTTT
-	TRBJ2-7	TRBV9	-	CASSVEGEYYEQYF	TGTGCCAGCAGCGTTGAGGGGGAATACTACGAGCAGTACTTC
-	TRBJ1-2	TRBV18	-	CASSPPQGISGYTF	TGTGCCAGCTCACCCCCGCAGGGGATTAGTGGCTACACCTTC
-	TRBJ1-2	TRBV27	-	CASSSRQELGYGYTF	TGTGCCAGCAGTTCCCGACAGGAGCTCGGCTATGGCTACACCTTC
-	TRBJ2-7	TRBV5-6	-	CASSLWVAAGEQYF	TGTGCCAGCAGCTTGTGGGTGGCTGCGGGCGAGCAGTACTTC
TRBD2	TRBJ2-2	TRBV9	-	CASSVAAGGVTGELFF	TGTGCCAGCAGCGTAGCTGCGGGGGGGGTAACCGGGGAGCTGTTTTTT
TRBD1	TRBJ2-7	TRBV5-1	-	CASSPNRQGAEEQYF	TGCGCCAGCAGCCCCAACCGACAGGGGGCGGAGGAGCAGTACTTC
-	TRBJ2-7	TRBV5-1	-	CASSLDTVSSYEQYF	TGCGCCAGCAGCTTGGATACAGTGAGCTCCTACGAGCAGTACTTC
-	TRBJ1-4	TRBV19	few	CASSILGQGSNEKLFF	TGTGCCAGTAGTATATTGGGGCAGGGGAGTAATGAAAAACTGTTTTTT
-	TRBJ2-1	TRBV11-3	-	CASSVEDRGNNEQFF	TGTGCCAGCAGCGTCGAGGACAGAGGGAACAATGAGCAGTTCTTC
TRBD1	TRBJ1-4	TRBV6-1	-	CASLNRGVNEKLFF	TGTGCCAGCCTTAACAGGGGGGTTAATGAAAAACTGTTTTTT
-	TRBJ2-2	TRBV15	-	CATSRAMDQPGNTGELFF	TGTGCCACCAGCAGAGCTATGGATCAACCGGGGAACACCGGGGAGCTGTTTTTT
-	TRBJ2-1	TRBV7-3	-	CASSQGSGHNEQFF	TGTGCCAGCAGCCAAGGGAGTGGGCACAATGAGCAGTTCTTC
TRBD2	TRBJ2-1	TRBV4-1	-	CASSPRTSGRHEQFF	TGCGCCAGCAGCCCTCGGACTAGCGGGAGACATGAGCAGTTCTTC
-	TRBJ1-2	TRBV5-6	-	CASSTNPSYGYTF	TGTGCCAGCAGCACCAATCCGAGCTATGGCTACACCTTC
-	TRBJ1-3	TRBV6-5	-	CASRDAGPIGNTIYF	TGTGCCAGCCGGGACGCGGGACCAATCGGAAACACCATATATTTT
-	TRBJ1-4	TRBV14	large	CASSQVHDRFTTNEKLFF	TGTGCCAGCAGCCAAGTTCATGACAGATTCACAACTAATGAAAAACTGTTTTTT
-	TRBJ1-4	TRBV29-1	once	CSVAQGQTNEKLFF	TGCAGCGTCGCCCAGGGTCAGACTAATGAAAAACTGTTTTTT
-	TRBJ2-1	TRBV27	-	CASSFRLVLASDNNEQFF	TGTGCCAGCAGTTTCCGTTTAGTCTTGGCTAGCGATAACAATGAGCAGTTCTTC